The rows below give T cell receptor beta chains drawn from one sample of a study of neurological immune-mediated disorders. MiXCR, applied by TCRdb to the 5' RACE reads, yields one record per CDR3 protein. This sample has tens of thousands of distinct CDR3 sequences, with 8.5% to 10% found just once. Sequences were obtained from PBMCs. The receptors come from a man younger than 40 in good health. CDR3s include the opening cysteine and the closing phenylalanine or tryptophan. Each record gives: D gene, V gene, clone size, J gene, CDR3 protein, CDR3 DNA. The D gene is left open where the match is weak. Clone size is given for some rows only: seen once, a few or many times, or a class if the clone is expanded.

TRBD1	TRBV20-1	many	TRBJ2-7	CSVLQTGGSYEQYF	TGCAGTGTTTTGCAGACAGGGGGCAGCTACGAGCAGTACTTC
TRBD2	TRBV20-1	many	TRBJ2-1	CSASIFSSGSYNEQFF	TGCAGTGCTAGTATTTTCTCTAGCGGCTCCTACAATGAGCAGTTCTTC
.	TRBV5-1	many	TRBJ2-3	CASSPTGSGTVDTQYF	TGCGCCAGCAGTCCTACCGGCTCCGGCACGGTAGATACGCAGTATTTT
.	TRBV20-1	many	TRBJ2-5	CSASDHDGRGGQETQYF	TGCAGTGCTAGTGATCACGACGGGAGAGGTGGCCAAGAGACCCAGTACTTC
.	TRBV20-1	many	TRBJ2-1	CSAPPSVGGLGNEQFF	TGCAGTGCTCCCCCCTCAGTGGGGGGTCTGGGGAATGAGCAGTTCTTC
.	TRBV2	many	TRBJ2-1	CASSAPGHSSYNEQFF	TGTGCCAGCAGCGCCCCCGGACATTCCTCCTACAATGAGCAGTTCTTC
.	TRBV5-1	many	TRBJ1-2	CASRGQDPSAYTF	TGCGCCAGCAGGGGGCAAGACCCCTCCGCCTACACCTTC
TRBD1	TRBV7-2	many	TRBJ2-1	CASSLTGATSYNEQFF	TGTGCCAGCAGCCTCACAGGGGCAACTTCCTACAATGAGCAGTTCTTC
.	TRBV28	.	TRBJ2-4	CASRLPMALQYF	TGTGCCAGCCGACTACCGATGGCCCTTCAGTACTTC
TRBD1	TRBV14	many	TRBJ1-2	CASSQTRQGWAGYTF	TGTGCCAGCAGCCAAACGCGACAGGGTTGGGCTGGCTACACCTTC
TRBD1	TRBV14	.	TRBJ2-7	CASSRRQGSSYEQYF	TGTGCCAGCAGCCGAAGACAGGGGAGCTCCTACGAGCAGTACTTC
.	TRBV7-2	many	TRBJ1-1	CASSVQMNTEAFF	TGTGCCAGCAGCGTCCAGATGAACACTGAAGCTTTCTTT
TRBD1	TRBV10-3	many	TRBJ2-5	CAISETGGAETQYF	TGTGCCATCAGTGAGACAGGGGGCGCGGAGACCCAGTACTTC
.	TRBV7-2	.	TRBJ1-5	CASSSSKSNQPQHF	TGTGCCAGCAGCTCAAGTAAGAGCAATCAGCCCCAGCATTTT
.	TRBV5-1	many	TRBJ2-7	CASSLSPADSYEQYF	TGCGCCAGCAGCTTGTCTCCCGCGGATTCCTACGAGCAGTACTTC
.	TRBV6-6	many	TRBJ2-1	CASSAYSSYNEQFF	TGTGCCAGCAGTGCCTACAGCTCCTACAATGAGCAGTTCTTC
.	TRBV7-3	many	TRBJ2-2	CASSLMRFGAGVSGELFF	TGTGCCAGCAGCTTAATGAGGTTCGGCGCAGGGGTGAGCGGGGAGCTGTTTTTT
.	TRBV5-5	many	TRBJ2-5	CASSFRGVQGPETQYF	TGTGCCAGCAGCTTCCGAGGGGTCCAGGGGCCAGAGACCCAGTACTTC
.	TRBV11-2	many	TRBJ1-4	CASSTPQGEKLFF	TGTGCCAGCAGCACCCCCCAGGGGGAAAAACTGTTTTTT
.	TRBV28	many	TRBJ2-7	CASNRDASYEQYF	TGTGCCAGCAATCGAGACGCCTCCTACGAGCAGTACTTC
.	TRBV28	many	TRBJ1-5	CASSSAWTENDDQPQHF	TGTGCCAGCAGTTCCGCGTGGACAGAAAACGATGATCAGCCCCAGCATTTT
TRBD1	TRBV4-1	.	TRBJ1-5	CASSLDRGDHPQHF	TGCGCCAGCAGCCTGGACAGGGGGGACCATCCCCAGCATTTT
TRBD2	TRBV5-5	many	TRBJ2-7	CASSWDPPLAGVREQYF	TGTGCCAGCAGCTGGGACCCCCCACTAGCGGGGGTCAGGGAGCAGTACTTC
TRBD1	TRBV7-7	many	TRBJ2-7	CASSRGQYYEQYF	TGTGCCAGCAGCCGGGGACAGTACTACGAGCAGTACTTC
.	TRBV6-5	many	TRBJ2-1	CASSYVGVGYNEQFF	TGTGCCAGCAGTTACGTGGGGGTAGGCTACAATGAGCAGTTCTTC
.	TRBV7-2	many	TRBJ2-3	CASSYYPRADTQYF	TGTGCCAGCAGCTATTACCCCAGGGCAGATACGCAGTATTTT
.	TRBV2	many	TRBJ2-3	CARKGRDLEGATDTQYF	TGTGCCAGGAAGGGTCGGGACCTGGAGGGTGCCACAGATACGCAGTATTTT
TRBD2	TRBV5-1	many	TRBJ2-7	CASSSGTSGSDEQYF	TGCGCCAGCAGCAGCGGGACTAGCGGGAGTGACGAGCAGTACTTC
TRBD1	TRBV5-1	many	TRBJ2-1	CASSLPGGSYNEQFF	TGCGCCAGCAGCTTGCCAGGGGGTTCCTACAATGAGCAGTTCTTC
TRBD1	TRBV29-1	many	TRBJ2-4	CSVGQGISENIQYF	TGCAGCGTAGGACAGGGAATAAGCGAAAACATTCAGTACTTC
TRBD2	TRBV27	many	TRBJ2-7	CASSPWTSDEQYF	TGTGCCAGCAGTCCGTGGACTAGCGACGAGCAGTACTTC
TRBD1	TRBV28	.	TRBJ2-1	CASRGQGDPYACNEQLF	TGTGCCAGCAGGGGACAGGGAGACCCTTACGCGTGCAATGAGCAGTTATTC
.	TRBV28	many	TRBJ2-7	CASSLEWASLSYEQYF	TGTGCCAGCAGCTTAGAGTGGGCTAGCCTTTCCTACGAGCAGTACTTC
.	TRBV30	.	TRBJ2-7	CAWSVGGSNVNEQYF	TGTGCCTGGAGTGTTGGGGGGAGTAACGTAAACGAGCAGTACTTC
.	TRBV18	few	TRBJ2-7	CASSPQGGQYEQYF	TGTGCCAGCTCACCGCAGGGGGGCCAGTACGAGCAGTACTTC
.	TRBV12-3/TRBV12-4	many	TRBJ1-1	CASSLNVGANTEAFF	TGTGCCAGCAGTTTAAATGTTGGGGCGAACACTGAAGCTTTCTTT
TRBD2	TRBV12-3/TRBV12-4	many	TRBJ2-1	CASSQVAGLAGVSTLKQFF	TGTGCCAGCAGCCAAGTAGCGGGACTAGCGGGAGTTTCCACCCTAAAGCAGTTCTTC
.	TRBV5-1	many	TRBJ1-2	CASSLTTVFTNYGYTF	TGCGCCAGCAGCCTAACGACAGTGTTCACTAACTATGGCTACACCTTC
TRBD2	TRBV5-5	many	TRBJ2-1	CASSEGLAGPREQFF	TGTGCCAGCAGCGAGGGACTAGCGGGGCCACGGGAGCAGTTCTTC
.	TRBV5-1	many	TRBJ2-1	CASSLGGQASYNEQFF	TGCGCCAGCAGCTTGGGGGGCCAGGCCTCCTACAATGAGCAGTTCTTC
.	TRBV20-1	many	TRBJ2-3	CSGEEVPTQYF	TGCAGTGGAGAGGAAGTACCTACGCAGTATTTT
.	TRBV5-1	many	TRBJ2-3	CASSSTDTQYF	TGCGCCAGCAGCTCCACAGATACGCAGTATTTT
TRBD2	TRBV3-1	many	TRBJ2-2	CASSSGTSGTGELFF	TGTGCCAGCAGCTCCGGGACTAGCGGAACGGGGGAGCTGTTTTTT
.	TRBV5-1	many	TRBJ2-3	CASSWGTSTDTQYF	TGCGCCAGCAGCTGGGGGACAAGCACAGATACGCAGTATTTT
TRBD1	TRBV4-1	many	TRBJ2-7	CASSPRTGWWEQYF	TGCGCCAGCAGCCCCCGGACAGGGTGGTGGGAGCAGTACTTC
.	TRBV7-3	many	TRBJ1-1	CASSPTGGLDTEAFF	TGTGCCAGCAGCCCGACAGGCGGGTTGGACACTGAAGCTTTCTTT